Given below is one T cell receptor beta chain in context. The antigen it recognizes is unknown. Nothing much larger sits one base from this clone, and base qualities are not available. These data belong to a study of blood T cells in healthy people across ages (dated by TCRdb to the mid-2010s). About the investigation overall: Template switching captured roughly one uniquely barcoded TCR beta cDNA molecule per two T cells in model experiments. Age-related changes in TCR beta repertoire diversity were measured in the study by deep sequencing normalized with unique cDNA molecular identifiers. Four age groups were formed from the donors: young (average 16 years), middle-aged (around 40), aged (more than 55) and long-lived (roughly 88). To avoid experimental bias, donors of different ages were distributed randomly across sequencing lanes. Using the same blood draw, the study looked at two additional independent replicas of 1 million unique cDNA reads for two donors, one aged 18 to 30 and the other aged 80 or older. The full study reports these points: Observed TCR beta diversity per million T cells fell roughly linearly with age, and a significant reduction was already apparent by age roughly 40. Compared with the aged group, the long-lived group had more naive CD4+ T cells, fewer expanded clones and increased TCR diversity, a pattern suggesting age selection. Observed TCR beta diversity correlated strongly with the percentage of naive T cells measured by flow cytometry. The CMV infection status of donors was not known, potentially confounding age-related changes in expanded clonotypes. Because profiling used bulk unsorted PBMCs, naive and antigen-experienced compartments could not be compared conclusively. Estimates of total diversity based on one million sequenced T cells were considered lower bounds and underestimates.

The receptor library was made with 5' RACE. These reads were obtained on an Illumina HiSeq 2500. A second roughly 7 to 11 cycle PCR used a sample-barcoded 5' primer and a J-beta primer mix. A unique molecular identifier was introduced onto each TCR beta cDNA molecule by a template-switch 5' adaptor carrying 12 random nucleotides. Each sample yielded at least 2.5 million CDR3-containing paired-end reads. The Mint cDNA synthesis kit, primed by a TRBC-specific oligonucleotide, was used to synthesize first-strand cDNA from all RNA. All cDNA was treated with uracil-DNA glycosylase and then went through a first 18-cycle PCR with the universal primers M1SS and BC2_uni_R. Processing in the source paper ran as follows. Normalization of each sample was performed by random selection of 1 million high-quality reads, each carrying a distinct molecular identifier. Reads with shared molecular identifiers were discarded instead of being binned into consensus sequences. MiTCR, set to a Q25 quality threshold and the strictest error-elimination algorithm, was used for CDR3 identification, clonotype clustering and error correction. A nonparametric unseen species model using Euler transformation provided a lower-bound estimate of total TCR beta diversity. The raw public data were reprocessed by TCRdb itself: fastp quality trimming at Q25, MiXCR clonotype calling, in-frame beta chains only. All rows with the same CDR3 protein become a single entry with the most common DNA and genes. In this record, the V and J calls reflect TCRdb's handling and not the investigators' own analysis. The sample yields about 770,000 distinct CDR3 sequences; under 55% were counted once. In total, the top ten clones hold under 20% of the sample.

V and J are trimmed by 4 bases and 4 bases, and the gene matches miss 5 bases of the junction. Inclusive of the bounding cysteine and phenylalanine, the CDR3 is 15 residues long. The only DNA kept is the CDR3, 45 bases in frame from the first base. CDR1 and CDR2 are read off the germline V gene as SGHRS and YFSETQ. Donors were 39 systemically healthy Caucasian individuals from Russia aged roughly 6 to 90 years. Around 10 milliliters of peripheral blood were collected from each donor into EDTA-treated Vacutainer tubes. Ficoll-Paque density-gradient centrifugation was used to isolate PBMCs, with at least 7 million per sample. Total RNA, at least 6 micrograms per sample, was extracted from PBMCs with Trizol reagent. For every donor, an aliquot of PBMCs went through flow cytometry to measure the percentages of naive CD45RAhigh/CD27high T cells.

Specimen: blood. The V and J genes are TRBV5-1 and TRBJ2-2, with 9 bases in between that match TRBD1. This clonotype originated in a man between 60 and 75 years old in good health. The nucleotide sequence reads TGCGCCAGCAGCAGGACAGGGGCAGGCACCGGGGAGCTGTTTTTT. Translated, this gives CASSRTGAGTGELFF.